The source of this TCR beta chain is a study of cytomegalovirus exposure and HLA in healthy donors (dated by TCRdb to about 2017). General notes on the study: In an earlier analysis of fewer than 750 of the donors, 276 Gb of sequence data and 90 million to 130 million unique TCR beta sequences from about 180 million T cells were reported. Of the 350 to 450 genotyped donors, less than 85% were placed in the genetic ancestry cluster associated with self-reported Caucasian donors. Among 398 genotyped donors of the cohort, an average of about 220,000 unique TCR beta nucleotide sequences was sequenced per donor, of which 15% to 20% were non-productive. A later genetic analysis took genome-wide SNP genotypes for about 55% of the 666 donors and used that subset as a discovery cohort. A later analysis re-analyzed previously published TCR beta repertoires from about 600 donors and added high-resolution HLA genotyping to study TCR occurrence patterns. The study was designed to test whether signatures of past pathogen exposure could be identified by cataloging public T cell receptors. To predict cytomegalovirus infection status, the study brought together high-throughput TCR immunosequencing, statistical association of individual TCRs with disease status, and machine learning. Typing coverage differed by locus: A, B, C, DRB1 and DQB1 were typed in roughly 620-630 donors, DQA1 in approximately 520, DPA1 in some 600, and DPB1 in just under 480. In an earlier analysis of a few hundred of the donors, high-throughput TCR beta sequencing was used to judge whether each TCR beta V gene segment behaved as functional or pseudogenic. Class I and class II HLA loci were covered by the typing at four-digit resolution. An early release that covered 640 HLA-typed donors contained approximately 320 gigabases of sequencing data and some 87 million unique TCR sequences. Donor age, sex, ethnicity and CMV serostatus were collected together with the repertoire data. Using immunosequencing, the study profiled T cell repertoires from around 670 subjects and related those repertoires to cytomegalovirus serostatus. Every repertoire in the discovery cohort had been generated on one and the same sequencing platform. The later analysis used no new phenotypic data to find candidate immune exposures, relying instead on TCR beta sequences and their occurrence across donors. Because of strong linkage in the cohort, four to six DR-DQ haplotypes were treated as single units for association and clustering. In addition to the first cohort of roughly 670 subjects, a separate validation cohort of 120 different subjects was used.

CDR1 SGDLS and CDR2 YYNGEE are derived from the germline V gene. The CDR3 runs 17 residues from the cysteine to the phenylalanine. Only the CDR3 region is kept as DNA, spanning 51 bases read in frame from base 1. Trimming takes 4 bases off V and 1 base off J; junction bases not matched to a gene: 6. The protocol used for the library was the immunoSEQ multiplex PCR assay. A mixture of 60 forward primers for TCR Vbeta segments and 13 reverse primers for TCR Jbeta segments was used in the multiplex PCR. Amplification of the CDR3 region of rearranged TCR beta genes was performed with a multiplex PCR assay on genomic DNA. The amplified TCR beta libraries were sequenced on the Illumina HiSeq System as 87-base-pair reads. On the study's bioinformatics: In a later analysis, tens of millions of unique TCR beta chains were counted across the roughly 610 repertoires, and approximately 11 million of these chains were shared by at least two donors. Raw reads were error-corrected and collapsed into unique sequences by a nearest-neighbor algorithm in which closely related sequences were merged to remove PCR and sequencing errors. To assign V, D and J gene segments, CDR3 sequences were aligned to IMGT reference sequences. Each retained sequence needed at least a six-nucleotide match to both a V gene segment and a J gene segment. Rearrangements were called productive when the CDR3 lacked stop codons and stayed in frame with V and J; all others were non-productive. CDR3 was defined by IMGT convention, running from the second conserved V-encoded cysteine to the conserved J-encoded phenylalanine. The earlier analysis of about 530 of the donors excluded any sequence lacking an unambiguous match to a single V gene segment. An earlier analysis of almost 600 of the donors classified V segments as functional when productive rearrangements were above 56.7% and as segregating when the standard deviation between donors was above 5%. A statistical classification framework was developed to diagnose cytomegalovirus status using the catalog of TCR beta chain sequences. V and J gene assignment, in a later analysis, came from comparing TCR nucleotide sequences with IMGT/GENE-DB human TR gene sequences. The TCRdist pipeline was used in a later analysis to assign CDR3 sequences and most-parsimonious VDJ recombination scenarios. In a later analysis, every TCR beta chain was defined by the combination of its CDR3 amino acid sequence and its V-gene family, and reads without a unique V-gene family were dropped. To address suspected cross-contamination and a sequencing artifact, a later analysis removed roughly 640 highly shared, low-generation-probability nucleotide sequences. For each public chain, a later analysis derived a clonal expansion index from normalized ranks of inferred template counts within each repertoire. In a later analysis, generation probabilities were computed using a VDJ recombination model fitted to out-of-frame rearrangements, and the results were checked against IGoR. Hypergeometric tests were used in a later analysis to score TCR-TCR, TCR-HLA and TCR-CMV co-occurrence, with a repertoire-size bias correction applied to the TCR pairs. False discovery rates were estimated in a later analysis by permuting HLA or CMV assignments 20 times. In a later analysis, co-occurring TCRs were grouped using DBSCAN, and TCRdist sequence similarity was added for clustering within HLA-allele-positive subsets. Repertoires with fewer than 30,000 or more than 120,000 public chains, plus five repertoires with anomalous nucleotide sharing, were excluded from co-occurrence clustering. This immuneACCESS table, as held by TCRdb, lists in-frame sequences with V and J called but not all clones. Of the missing ones, under half trace to an unresolved V gene in checked studies; the others have no known cause. From that table come the V and J calls and clone size; the DNA was used to work out D and trimming. The sample's records list under 100,000 clones. The biggest ten clones account for approximately 4.6% of the sample.

Points on this clone: Its antigen is not yet known.

The cohort was made up of 650 to 700 healthy bone marrow donors. All cohort members were sampled while nominally healthy, although unrecorded immune exposures were likely present. The donor was CMV seronegative and was included in the group of 352 seronegative cohort members. A peripheral blood sample was collected from each donor, and TCR beta sequencing was performed on peripheral blood mononuclear cells. The Qiagen DNeasy Blood Extraction Kit was used to extract genomic DNA from the blood cell samples. Broad study findings and their caveats: Because HLA typing was unavailable for some donors at each locus, only the typed subset was used in association tests. Assigning TCR associations to individual alleles was difficult when HLA alleles, especially DR and DQ, strongly co-occurred. A later analysis found that HLA-associated TCR beta chains were more clonally expanded and had lower generation probabilities than equally common non-associated chains. A total of about 180 TCR beta chains were listed by the study as associated with cytomegalovirus. The 87-base-pair reads could not distinguish some IMGT-functional V segments, including TRBV6-2 and TRBV6-3, so those segments were excluded. A cluster of highly shared sequence variants was judged likely to be a technical artifact of the sequencing pipeline. Linkage disequilibrium might explain the correlated functional status among segregating V segments, but an unknown experimental factor could not be excluded. Sequencing depth was assumed to be roughly uniform across donors in the presence/absence analyses, though that assumption may not hold. A later genetic analysis associated a missense DCLRE1C variant with V-gene and J-gene trimming of TCR beta chains, and an independent cohort replicated the association. A few of the identified cytomegalovirus-associated TCR beta chains were confirmed in vitro to be specific for cytomegalovirus antigens. According to a later analysis, most CMV-associated TCR beta chains appeared to be HLA-restricted, and the HLA associations seemed to be driven largely by CMV exposure. Across donors, most TCR sequences were observed very rarely, whereas some public TCRs were present in many individuals. The authors suggested that the approach could potentially be extended to other disease states and immunological phenotypes. This cohort had only TCR beta chains sequenced, and the lack of alpha or paired-chain data limited which features could be detected. In both the original and validation cohorts, the classifier was reported to diagnose cytomegalovirus status with high specificity and sensitivity. According to a later analysis, parvovirus B19, influenza, CMV and Epstein-Barr virus appeared linked to several top co-occurrence clusters. According to a later genetic analysis, donors in an Asian-associated ancestry cluster had fewer N-insertions in productive TCRs than the roughly 660-donor mean. Broadly in line with IMGT annotations, most TCR beta V segments showed up in productive rearrangements about 87% or about 30% of the time in an earlier analysis of several hundred of the donors. In a later analysis, some 17,000 TCR beta sequences were associated with specific HLA alleles at a false discovery rate of 0.05. The earlier analysis of around 600 of the donors excluded approximately 17 rarely observed V segments, including chromosome 9 orphons, because counts were too low. A later analysis found that TCR association rates varied across HLA loci, with DRB1 alleles showing the most associated TCRs and HLA-C alleles the fewest. Immune exposure information for the cohort was limited to CMV serostatus. A further reported finding was that TCR beta sequences accurately predicted the HLA-A and HLA-B alleles for most subjects in the first cohort.

The rearrangement combines TRBV9 with TRBJ2-6; 9 junctional bases match TRBD1. The sequence was obtained from a man aged 30-40 years in good health and CMV-seronegative. Input material: PBMCs. The DNA reads as follows: TGTGCCAGCAGCTCCCGACAGGGGGAATCTGGGGCCAACGTCCTGACTTTC. Its amino acids are CASSSRQGESGANVLTF.